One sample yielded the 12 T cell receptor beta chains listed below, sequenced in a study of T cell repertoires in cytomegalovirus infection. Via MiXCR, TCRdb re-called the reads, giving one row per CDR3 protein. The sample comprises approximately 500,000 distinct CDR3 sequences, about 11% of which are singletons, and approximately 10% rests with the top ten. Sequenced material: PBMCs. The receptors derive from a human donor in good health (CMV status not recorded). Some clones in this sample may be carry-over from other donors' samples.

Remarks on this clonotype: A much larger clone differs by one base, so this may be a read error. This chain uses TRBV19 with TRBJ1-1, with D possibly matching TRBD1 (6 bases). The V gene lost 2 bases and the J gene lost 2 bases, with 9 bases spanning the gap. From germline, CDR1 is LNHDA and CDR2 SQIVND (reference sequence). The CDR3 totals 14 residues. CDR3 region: CASSISTGNTEAFF. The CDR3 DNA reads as TGTGCCAGTAGTATATCGACAGGCAACACTGAAGCTTTCTTT.

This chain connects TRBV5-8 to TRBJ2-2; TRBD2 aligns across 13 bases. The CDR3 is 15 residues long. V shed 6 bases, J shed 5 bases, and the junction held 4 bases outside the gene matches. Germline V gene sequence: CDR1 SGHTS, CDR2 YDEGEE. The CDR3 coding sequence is TGTGCCAGCAACGGACTAGCGGGAGAGACCGGGGAGCTGTTTTTT. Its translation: CASNGLAGETGELFF.

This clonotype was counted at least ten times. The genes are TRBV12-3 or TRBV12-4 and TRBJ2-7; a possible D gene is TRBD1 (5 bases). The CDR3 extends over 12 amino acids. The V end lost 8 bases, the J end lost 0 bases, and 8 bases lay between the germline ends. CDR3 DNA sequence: TGTGCCAGCGGACACGACTCCTACGAGCAGTACTTC. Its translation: CASGHDSYEQYF.

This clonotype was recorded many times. The CDR3 region is CASSYGGTGDNEQFF. The CDR3 DNA follows: TGTGCCAGCAGTTACGGGGGAACAGGGGACAATGAGCAGTTCTTC. The chain carries TRBV6-5 and TRBJ2-1; 7 bases agree with TRBD1. This CDR3 comprises 15 residues. With V trimmed by 2 bases and J by 5 bases, 6 bases remained unmatched. Germline V gene sequence: CDR1 MNHEY, CDR2 SVGAGI.

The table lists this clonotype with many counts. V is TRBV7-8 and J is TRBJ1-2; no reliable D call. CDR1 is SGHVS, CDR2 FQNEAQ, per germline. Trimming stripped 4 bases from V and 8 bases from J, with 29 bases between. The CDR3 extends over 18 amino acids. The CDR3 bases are TGTGCCAGCAGCTCATTAGGAGCCAGAGGGATGGAACTATGGGGCTACACCTTC. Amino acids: CASSSLGARGMELWGYTF. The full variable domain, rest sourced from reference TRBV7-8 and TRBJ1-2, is GAGVSQSPRYKVAKRGQDVALRCDPISGHVSLFWYQQALGQGPEFLTYFQNEAQLDKSGLPSDRFFAERPEGSVSTLKIQRTQQEDSAVYLCASSSLGARGMELWGYTFGSGTRLTVV.

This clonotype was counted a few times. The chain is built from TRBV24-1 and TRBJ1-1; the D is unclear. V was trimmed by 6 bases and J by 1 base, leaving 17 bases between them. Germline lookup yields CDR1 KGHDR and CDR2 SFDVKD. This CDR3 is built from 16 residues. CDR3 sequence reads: CATSSLDSPSNTEAFF. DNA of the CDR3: TGTGCCACCAGTTCTTTGGACTCCCCTTCGAACACTGAAGCTTTCTTT.

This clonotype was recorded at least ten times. Here the CDR3 reads CASSLGGTFQETQYF. CDR3 nucleotides: TGTGCCAGCAGCTTAGGCGGGACCTTCCAAGAGACCCAGTACTTC. This chain connects TRBV7-3 to TRBJ2-5; the D gene is possibly TRBD2 (6 bases). The CDR3 has 15 residues. Trimming shortened V by 2 bases and J by 1 base, and 11 bases separated the two germline ends. Germline CDR1 and CDR2: SGHTA and FQGTGA.

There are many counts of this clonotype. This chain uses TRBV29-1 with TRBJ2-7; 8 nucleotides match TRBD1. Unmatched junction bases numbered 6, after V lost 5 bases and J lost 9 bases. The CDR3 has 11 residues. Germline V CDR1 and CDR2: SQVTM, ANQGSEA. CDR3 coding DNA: TGCAGCGTTCCAACAGGGGGGAGGCAGTACTTC. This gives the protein CSVPTGGRQYF.

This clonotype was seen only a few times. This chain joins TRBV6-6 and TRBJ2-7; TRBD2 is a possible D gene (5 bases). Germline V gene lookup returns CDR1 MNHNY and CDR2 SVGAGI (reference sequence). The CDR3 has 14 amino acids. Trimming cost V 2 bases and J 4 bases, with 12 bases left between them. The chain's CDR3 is CASSYGGASYEQYF. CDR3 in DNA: TGTGCCAGCAGTTACGGAGGTGCTTCATACGAGCAGTACTTC.

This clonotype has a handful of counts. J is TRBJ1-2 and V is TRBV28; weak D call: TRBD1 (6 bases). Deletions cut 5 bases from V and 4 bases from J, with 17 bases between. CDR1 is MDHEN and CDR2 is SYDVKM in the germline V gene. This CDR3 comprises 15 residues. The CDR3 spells CASSPPGMTGYGYTF. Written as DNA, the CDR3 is TGTGCCAGCAGTCCCCCTGGGATGACAGGCTATGGCTACACCTTC.

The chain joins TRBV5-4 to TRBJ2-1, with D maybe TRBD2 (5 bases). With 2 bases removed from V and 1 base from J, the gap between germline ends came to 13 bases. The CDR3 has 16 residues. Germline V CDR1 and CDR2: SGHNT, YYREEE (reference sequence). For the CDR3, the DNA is TGTGCCAGCAGCTTCGGTCCGGAGGATTCCTACAATGAGCAGTTCTTC. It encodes CASSFGPEDSYNEQFF.

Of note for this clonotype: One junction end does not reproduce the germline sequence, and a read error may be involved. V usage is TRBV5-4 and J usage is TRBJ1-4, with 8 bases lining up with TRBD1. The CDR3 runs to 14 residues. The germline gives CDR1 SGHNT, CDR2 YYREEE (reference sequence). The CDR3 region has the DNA TGTGCCAGCAGCTTGCCAGGGGGCGGAGAAAATCTGTTTTTT. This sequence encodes CASSLPGGGENLFF.